The 26 T cell receptor beta chains in this list originate from one sample, sequenced in a study of molecular identifiers for immune sequencing clone quantification. From the PCR reads, TCRdb called clonotypes with MiXCR, one entry per CDR3 protein. The sample holds approximately 54,000 distinct CDR3 sequences, almost 25% seen once. Source material: naive CD8+ T cells from blood, with Jurkat cell RNA spiked in. The subset was: FACS-sorted CD8+CD4-CCR7+CD45RA+ naive T cells. All receptors derive from a human donor in good health. Some libraries in this study had Jurkat cell RNA spiked in.

To note about this clonotype: One base away lies a much larger clone, so this may be a sequencing read error. The chain recombines TRBV20-1 with TRBJ2-6; TRBD1 might be the D (5 bases). Germline CDR1 and CDR2: DFQATT and SNEGSKA (reference sequence). The CDR3 has 14 residues. CDR3 sequence (DNA): TGCAGTGCTCTTACGGGTCCTGGGGCCAACGTCCTGCCTTTC. It yields the protein CSALTGPGANVLPF.

This clonotype was observed many times. The chain has TRBV19 and TRBJ1-5; no clear D. The ends were cut back, 8 bases at V and 2 bases at J, with 10 bases in the middle. Germline CDR1 is LNHDA and CDR2 is SQIVND (reference sequence). The CDR3 loop spans 13 amino acids. This CDR3 reads CASGSEGNQPQHF. The CDR3 nucleotides are TGTGCCAGTGGGTCGGAGGGCAATCAGCCCCAGCATTTT.

This clonotype appeared many times. This rearrangement joins TRBV12-3 or TRBV12-4 to TRBJ2-1; D gene ambiguous. Trimming took 4 bases from V and 8 from J, leaving 6 bases between them. This CDR3 spans 11 amino acids. The DNA of the CDR3 is TGTGCCAGCAGTTCGCGCGATGAGCAGTTCTTC. Amino acid sequence: CASSSRDEQFF.

Relative to its sample, this clonotype is medium-sized. The CDR3 coding sequence is TGCAGCGTTGGGACGCAGGGCGCCGGGGAGCTGTTTTTT. It yields the protein CSVGTQGAGELFF. This rearrangement joins TRBV29-1 to TRBJ2-2; D perhaps matches TRBD1 (5 bases). This CDR3 comprises 13 residues. Germline V gene lookup returns CDR1 SQVTM and CDR2 ANQGSEA. Between the trimmed V and J ends, which lost 4 bases and 6 bases, there was a span of 12 bases.

As concerns this clonotype: A single base separates this from a much larger clone, so it may be a read error. This chain uses TRBV7-6 with TRBJ2-3; 8 bases map to TRBD2. The V gene's germline CDR1 is SGHVS and CDR2 FNYEAQ. This CDR3 has 15 amino acids. CDR3 protein: CASSPSRGGTVTQYF. As DNA, the CDR3 is TGTGCCAGCAGCCCGAGTCGGGGGGGCACAGTTACGCAGTATTTT.

This clonotype was counted many times. This sequence joins TRBV6-1 and TRBJ1-1, with TRBD1 matching 10 bases. Unmatched junction bases numbered 6, after V lost 1 base and J lost 7 bases. The CDR3 is 15 residues long. Germline V gene lookup returns CDR1 MNHNS and CDR2 SASEGT. Here the CDR3 DNA reads TGTGCCAGCAGTGAAGTGGGACAGGGGCTTCATGAAGCTTTCTTT. Its protein product is CASSEVGQGLHEAFF.

This clonotype was found many times. This chain links TRBV15 with TRBJ2-1; D is uncertain. The ends were cut back, 3 bases at V and 0 bases at J, with 15 bases in the middle. CDR3 length: 17 residues. The germline gives CDR1 LNHNV, CDR2 YYDKDF (reference sequence). CDR3 sequence (DNA): TGTGCCACCAGCAGTCCCCCCGGAGAGAGCTCCTACAATGAGCAGTTCTTC. Amino acid sequence: CATSSPPGESSYNEQFF.

V is TRBV7-9 and J is TRBJ2-2; D uncertain. The CDR3 loop spans 12 amino acids. Trimming shortened V by 3 bases and J by 7 bases, and 6 bases separated the two germline ends. Per the germline V gene, CDR1 is SEHNR and CDR2 is FQNEAQ (reference sequence). CDR3 sequence: CASSFVGGELFF. The CDR3 region has the DNA TGTGCCAGCAGCTTCGTAGGCGGGGAGCTGTTTTTT.

This clonotype occurred many times. The chain uses TRBV5-4 and TRBJ2-5; no firm D call. V shed 5 bases and J shed 3 bases, with 8 bases lying between them. This CDR3 is built from 12 residues. Looked up from germline, CDR1 is SGHNT and CDR2 is YYREEE (reference sequence). Here the CDR3 DNA reads TGTGCCAGCAGTCCAGGAGAAGAGACCCAGTACTTC. It encodes CASSPGEETQYF.

For this clonotype: A much larger clone lies one base from this, so it may be a read error. The chain uses TRBV7-9 and TRBJ2-1, with D possibly matching TRBD2 (6 bases). Germline CDR1 is SEHNR and CDR2 is FQNEAQ (reference sequence). This CDR3 is 16 amino acids long. Trimming left V 1 base short and J 6 bases short, with 16 bases between. The CDR3 DNA sequence: TGTGCCAGCAGCTTAGGTTTAGCGGAAGGAGGCAATGAGCAGTTCTTC. Amino acid sequence: CASSLGLAEGGNEQFF. Drawing the rest from reference TRBV7-9 and TRBJ2-1, the complete variable domain is DTGVSQNPRHKITKRGQNVTFRCDPISEHNRLYWYRQTLGQGPEFLTYFQNEAQLEKSRLLSDRFSAERPKGSFSTLEIQRTEQGDSAMYLCASSLGLAEGGNEQFFGPGTRLTVL.

This clonotype occurred a few times. The rearrangement joins TRBV12-3 or TRBV12-4 to TRBJ1-2; TRBD1 agrees at 9 bases. The CDR3 covers 20 residues. V was clipped by 8 bases and J by 1 base; unmatched bases: 23. In nucleotides, the CDR3 is TGTGCCAGCTCTAATTTGGCCCTCACAGGGGGCTTTTTTTATAACTATGGCTACACCTTC. Translation gives CASSNLALTGGFFYNYGYTF.

About this clonotype: A read error is likely, as this CDR3 ends without the conserved phenylalanine or tryptophan. The chain employs TRBV7-9 and TRBJ2-5, with D possibly TRBD2 on 7 matching bases. V lost 5 bases to trimming and J lost 4 bases, with 17 bases between them. The CDR3 loop spans 15 amino acids. The germline V gene has CDR1 SEHNR and CDR2 FQNEAQ (reference sequence). CDR3 nucleotide sequence: TGTGCCAGCAGCCCACCGAGAGGGGGGGGAGAGACCCAGTACTCC. This gives the protein CASSPPRGGGETQYS.

This clonotype was seen only a few times. This sequence joins TRBV15 and TRBJ2-3; D is unresolved. CDR3 length equals 18 residues. V shed 0 bases and J shed 2 bases, with 18 bases lying between them. The germline V gene encodes CDR1 LNHNV and CDR2 YYDKDF (reference sequence). CDR3 sequence (DNA): TGTGCCACCAGCAGAGAATCCCTAAGGACCGGACCCACAGATACGCAGTATTTT. Protein product: CATSRESLRTGPTDTQYF.

This clonotype appeared many times. V and J are TRBV2 and TRBJ1-5; D ambiguous. Per the germline V gene, CDR1 is SNHLY and CDR2 is FYNNEI. The CDR3 covers 16 residues. V lost 5 bases and J lost 0, with 14 bases in between. CDR3 sequence (DNA): TGTGCCAGCAGTCCTCACCCGGACGCTAGCAATCAGCCCCAGCATTTT. Translation: CASSPHPDASNQPQHF.

Note on this clonotype: One base away lies a much larger clone, so this may be a sequencing read error. V and J are TRBV30 and TRBJ2-1; D is perhaps TRBD2 (5 bases). This CDR3 spans 12 amino acids. CDR1 and CDR2 (germline): GTSNPN, SVGIG (reference sequence). For the CDR3, the DNA is TGTGCCAGGAGTAGCGACTACAATGAGCAGTTCTTC. This translates into CARSSDYNEQFF.

In this sample, this clonotype turned up many times. At one boundary the junction diverges from the germline segment, which might be a read error. The V and J genes are TRBV4-3 and TRBJ2-7; D gene uncertain. Germline CDR1 reads LGHNA; CDR2 reads YSLEER. The CDR3 has 14 residues. For the CDR3, the DNA is TGCGCCAGCAGCCAAGATGGTTCGGCACAGATAACTCAATTC. As protein: CASSQDGSAQITQF.

The table lists this clonotype with many counts. J is TRBJ2-7 and V is TRBV29-1, with a weak D call TRBD1 (5 bases). Trimming removed 3 bases at V and 5 bases at J, with 8 bases between. Germline CDR1 and CDR2: SQVTM and ANQGSEA. CDR3 length equals 11 residues. In DNA form, the CDR3 reads TGCAGCGTTGAGTCCAGGGACGAGCAGTACTTC. It yields the protein CSVESRDEQYF.

This clonotype was observed a handful of times. The rearrangement links TRBV7-9 to TRBJ2-3; D may correspond to TRBD1 or TRBD2 (5 bases each). Trimming pared 5 bases from V and 4 bases from J, leaving 16 bases between. This CDR3 comprises 15 residues. Germline assignment: CDR1 SEHNR and CDR2 FQNEAQ (reference sequence). CDR3: CASSPEPGPPDTQYF. The CDR3 nucleotides are TGTGCCAGCAGCCCGGAGCCGGGACCCCCAGATACGCAGTATTTT.

Concerning this clonotype itself: A much more abundant neighbour one base away suggests this may be a read error. The chain recombines TRBV6-5 with TRBJ2-7, with TRBD1 identical over 7 bases. The J segment lost 6 bases and the V segment lost 6 bases, leaving 11 bases of the junction unmatched. This CDR3 contains 14 residues. The germline gives CDR1 MNHEY, CDR2 SVGAGI. The CDR3 DNA is TGTGCCAGCAGCTATAGGATGACAGGGAGCGAGCAGTACTTC. The encoded protein is CASSYRMTGSEQYF.

Concerning this clonotype itself: A much larger clone differs from this one at a single base, so this may be a read error. The chain employs TRBV19 and TRBJ2-2; D gene ambiguous. Trimming removed 6 bases at V and 3 bases at J, with 8 bases between. The CDR3 is made up of 13 amino acids. Germline values: CDR1 LNHDA, CDR2 SQIVND (reference sequence). CDR3 sequence: CASSRRDTGELFF. In nucleotides, the CDR3 is TGTGCCAGTAGCCGCCGAGACACCGGGGAGCTGTTTTTT.

As regards this clonotype: A much larger clonotype is one base distant, so this may be a read error. J is TRBJ1-5 and V is TRBV7-9; no clear D gene. Germline V gives CDR1 SEHNR, CDR2 FQNEAQ (reference sequence). This CDR3 has 17 residues. This chain's CDR3 is CACSLAVADHSNQPQHF. CDR3 DNA: TGTGCCTGCAGCTTAGCGGTGGCAGACCATAGCAATCAGCCCCAGCATTTT.

This clonotype has at least ten counts. The chain joins TRBV6-2 or TRBV6-3 to TRBJ1-5, with TRBD1 identical over 10 bases. Per germline, CDR1 MNHEY and CDR2 SVGEGT. CDR3 length: 16 residues. The J segment lost 6 bases and the V segment lost 5 bases, leaving 10 bases of the junction unmatched. Here the CDR3 reads CASSIRDRGGVQPQHF. The CDR3 nucleotides are TGTGCCAGCAGTATCCGGGACAGGGGAGGGGTTCAGCCCCAGCATTTT.

This clonotype was seen ten or more times. The chain uses TRBV28 and TRBJ2-5; 8 bases agree with TRBD1. V was pared by 3 bases and J by 3 bases, with 3 bases of the junction left unmatched. The CDR3 consists of 14 residues. Germline V lookup: CDR1 MDHEN, CDR2 SYDVKM. The CDR3 nucleotides read TGTGCCAGCAGTTTTCCAGGGGGCGAAGAGACCCAGTACTTC. Its protein is CASSFPGGEETQYF.

This clonotype was observed once. The chain carries TRBV11-1 and TRBJ2-7; maybe TRBD2 (6 bases). In germline, CDR1 is SGHAT, CDR2 FQDESV (reference sequence). The CDR3 runs to 14 residues. The germline V and J ends were trimmed by 10 bases and 5 bases, with 21 bases remaining between them. In DNA, the CDR3 is TGTGCCAACCATACTAACGGGAGTGTCAACGAGCAGTACTTC. Residues: CANHTNGSVNEQYF.

In the case of this clonotype: The junction departs from germline at one end; a sequencing error may be responsible. J is TRBJ2-1 and V is TRBV11-1; D perhaps matches TRBD2 (6 bases). CDR3 length: 18 amino acids. CDR1 and CDR2 from the germline V gene are SGHAT and FQDESV (reference sequence). CDR3 in amino acids: CASSSGGRVGANYSEQFF. CDR3 sequence (DNA): TGTGCCAGCAGCTCCGGAGGGCGTGTAGGGGCGAACTACAGTGAGCAGTTCTTC.

This clonotype was counted many times. The chain uses TRBV19 and TRBJ1-1; D unresolved. Trimming removed 5 bases from V and 11 bases from J, with 18 bases in between. CDR1 and CDR2 from the germline V gene are LNHDA and SQIVND (reference sequence). The CDR3 contains 13 residues. Here the CDR3 reads CASSPSKGFHAFF. CDR3 DNA sequence: TGTGCCAGTAGTCCCTCCAAAGGTTTCCATGCTTTCTTT.